Below, 27 T cell receptor beta chains from the same sample are listed, as sequenced in a study of blood T cell repertoires in COVID-19. Assay used: immunoSEQ multiplex PCR; TCRdb lists only in-frame clones, some missing. The sample has fewer than 200,000 clones, about 86% seen once. The sample consisted of PBMCs or T cells enriched from blood (not recorded which). The origin of the receptors is a man aged 50 or older who had recovered from COVID-19.

With respect to this clone: Within the sample, other DNA sequences also encode this same CDR3. The chain couples TRBV7-9 to TRBJ1-3, with TRBD1 as a possible D gene (6 bases). V was clipped by 1 base and J by 0 bases, with 7 bases between them. The CDR3 is 15 residues long. Germline-derived CDR1 and CDR2 are SEHNR and FQNEAQ (reference sequence). CDR3 sequence (DNA): TGTGCCAGCAGCTTAGACAGGGTCTCTGGAAACACCATATATTTT. Amino acids: CASSLDRVSGNTIYF.

This chain connects TRBV5-1 to TRBJ2-1; 13 bases match TRBD2. V was clipped by 6 bases and J by 7 bases; unmatched bases: 7. Germline loops: CDR1 SGHRS, CDR2 YFSETQ. The CDR3 is 15 amino acids. CDR3 in DNA: TGCGCCAGCACTACTAGCGGGGGGGCGATGAATGAGCAGTTCTTC. It yields the protein CASTTSGGAMNEQFF.

The chain recombines TRBV21-1 with TRBJ2-4; the DNA was not used to check the table's D call, TRBD1. TRBV21-1 is a pseudogene segment. This CDR3 has 12 amino acids. CDR3 loop: CASPHRKNIQYF. The CDR3 DNA is TGTGCCAGCCCACACCGCAAAAACATTCAGTACTTC.

The chain is built from TRBV7-2 and TRBJ1-1; a possible D gene is TRBD1 (6 bases). Germline lookup yields CDR1 SGHTA and CDR2 FQGNSA. The CDR3 is made up of 13 amino acids. Trimming took off 5 bases at V and 7 bases at J, with 14 bases between the two ends. DNA of the CDR3: TGTGCCAGCAGCCACCGGGACACCGGTGAAGCTTTCTTT. This sequence encodes CASSHRDTGEAFF.

The chain carries TRBV6-5 and TRBJ2-7; no clear D gene. V was cut by 6 bases and J by 2 bases, with 14 bases left in between. The CDR3 extends over 14 amino acids. Germline V gene sequence: CDR1 MNHEY, CDR2 SVGAGI. The CDR3, as DNA: TGTGCCAGCAGGACGCAGGTGGCCCCCTACGAGCAGTACTTC. Protein product: CASRTQVAPYEQYF.

This clone turned up a few times. V usage is TRBV30 and J usage is TRBJ1-1; 12 bases fit TRBD1. V was pared by 8 bases and J by 9 bases, with 13 bases of the junction left unmatched. The CDR3 is 14 amino acids. Germline V CDR1 and CDR2: GTSNPN, SVGIG (reference sequence). CDR3 sequence (DNA): TGTGCCGGGGGACAGGGGGCTCTGGTGGTTAAAGCTTTCTTT. Encoded protein: CAGGQGALVVKAFF.

This rearrangement joins TRBV19 to TRBJ2-5, with D possibly being TRBD1 (6 bases). Germline V gives CDR1 LNHDA, CDR2 SQIVND (reference sequence). This CDR3 is built from 15 residues. The V end lost 1 base, the J end lost 5 bases, and 14 bases lay between the germline ends. The CDR3 sequence is CASSIGQVREETQYF. The CDR3, as DNA: TGTGCCAGTAGTATAGGACAGGTGAGAGAGGAGACCCAGTACTTC.

The rearrangement joins TRBV7-2 to TRBJ1-2; TRBD1 might be the D (6 bases). The germline gives CDR1 SGHTA, CDR2 FQGNSA. V was trimmed by 0 bases and J by 5 bases, leaving 13 bases between them. CDR3 length: 15 amino acids. The CDR3, as DNA: TGTGCCAGCAGCTTAGCACCTGGGGGCGTATATGGCTACACCTTC. Encoded protein: CASSLAPGGVYGYTF.

The chain joins TRBV12-3 or TRBV12-4 to TRBJ1-1; 7 bases agree with TRBD1. Trimming cost V 6 bases and J 5 bases; bases outside gene matches: 6. This CDR3 spans 13 amino acids. CDR3 loop: CASRQGRWTEAFF. In nucleotides, the CDR3 is TGTGCCAGCAGACAGGGGAGGTGGACTGAAGCTTTCTTT.

This clone occurred a few times. The chain employs TRBV12-3 or TRBV12-4 and TRBJ2-7; D possibly corresponds to TRBD1 (5 bases). Trimming shortened V by 6 bases and J by 2 bases, and 11 bases separated the two germline ends. CDR3 length equals 13 residues. The CDR3 DNA reads TGTGCCAGCAGGGATCAGGGAACCTACGAGCAGTACTTC. It yields the protein CASRDQGTYEQYF.

The genes are TRBV6-5 and TRBJ1-4, with TRBD1 as a possible D gene (5 bases). Germline CDR1 reads MNHEY; CDR2 reads SVGAGI. Deletions cut 6 bases from V and 0 bases from J, with 11 bases between. CDR3 length: 15 amino acids. CDR3 sequence reads: CASRPQGATNEKLFF. CDR3 nucleotide sequence: TGTGCCAGCAGGCCCCAGGGCGCAACTAATGAAAAACTGTTTTTT.

V and J are TRBV19 and TRBJ1-5; D is possibly TRBD1 (6 bases). The CDR3 is 15 residues long. The germline CDR1 and CDR2 sequences are LNHDA and SQIVND (reference sequence). Trimming took off 7 bases at V and 1 base at J, with 14 bases between the two ends. DNA for the CDR3: TGTGCCAGTACGCTAAGGGGGTCGAGCAATCAGCCCCAGCATTTT. Translation: CASTLRGSSNQPQHF.

The genes are TRBV18 and TRBJ2-3, with TRBD2 identical over 9 bases. Losses at the gene ends were 4 bases for V and 0 bases for J; bases not matched to a gene: 5. The CDR3 is 16 amino acids. Germline assignment: CDR1 KGHSH and CDR2 LQKENI. The CDR3 protein is CASSLASGVSTDTQYF. The CDR3 DNA reads TGTGCCAGCTCACTGGCTAGCGGGGTCAGCACAGATACGCAGTATTTT. Full variable domain (rest looked up from reference TRBV18 and TRBJ2-3): NAGVMQNPRHLVRRRGQEARLRCSPMKGHSHVYWYRQLPEEGLKFMVYLQKENIIDESGMPKERFSAEFPKEGPSILRIQQVVRGDSAAYFCASSLASGVSTDTQYFGPGTRLTVL.

This chain uses TRBV7-3 with TRBJ1-2; D unclear. This CDR3 spans 15 amino acids. V was cut by 2 bases and J by 5 bases, with 15 bases left in between. The germline gives CDR1 SGHTA, CDR2 FQGTGA. CDR3 DNA sequence: TGTGCCAGCAGCTTACGTCCTGGAGGGCGGTATGGCTACACCTTC. Its protein product is CASSLRPGGRYGYTF.

The chain employs TRBV18 and TRBJ2-7, with TRBD1 as a possible D gene (5 bases). The CDR3 runs to 12 residues. Germline CDR1 KGHSH, CDR2 LQKENI. Trimming took 6 bases from V and 0 from J, leaving 6 bases between them. CDR3 DNA sequence: TGTGCCAGCTCTCAGGGCTCCTACGAGCAGTACTTC. Amino acid sequence: CASSQGSYEQYF.

The chain has TRBV27 and TRBJ2-1; D possibly corresponds to TRBD1 (5 bases). Trimming left V 4 bases short and J 1 base short, with 14 bases between. The CDR3 contains 16 residues. Germline-derived CDR1 and CDR2 are MNHEY and SMNVEV (reference sequence). Here the CDR3 DNA reads TGTGCCAGCAGTTCCTCCCAGGGCCTGTCCTACAATGAGCAGTTCTTC. Residues: CASSSSQGLSYNEQFF.

This clone appeared once. The chain carries TRBV7-8 and TRBJ2-5; D possibly corresponds to TRBD1 (5 bases). Germline CDR1 reads SGHVS; CDR2 reads FQNEAQ. V was pared by 5 bases and J by 0 bases, with 13 bases between. The CDR3 spans 15 residues. The CDR3, as DNA: TGTGCCAGCAGCGCACGGACAACGTACCAAGAGACCCAGTACTTC. As protein: CASSARTTYQETQYF.

CDR3 residues: CASSMAGYYEQYF. CDR3 in DNA: TGTGCCAGTAGTATGGCAGGGTACTACGAGCAGTACTTC. V is TRBV19 and J is TRBJ2-7; TRBD1 is a possible D gene (5 bases). The germline V and J ends were trimmed by 3 bases and 3 bases, with 9 bases remaining between them. The CDR3 is 13 residues long. CDR1 is LNHDA, CDR2 SQIVND, per germline (reference sequence).

The chain couples TRBV15 to TRBJ1-1; D not certain. The CDR3 sequence is 14 residues long. V dropped 0 bases and J dropped 3 bases, with 8 bases sitting between them. CDR1 and CDR2 from the germline V gene are LNHNV and YYDKDF (reference sequence). The CDR3 sequence: CATSREGPYTEAFF. The CDR3, as DNA: TGTGCCACCAGCAGAGAGGGCCCTTACACTGAAGCTTTCTTT.

The chain is built from TRBV6-2 or TRBV6-3 and TRBJ1-4; D is ambiguous. V was pared by 2 bases and J by 4 bases, with 11 bases between. The CDR3 is 15 residues long. Germline V gene lookup returns CDR1 MNHEY and CDR2 SVGEGT. The CDR3 loop is CASSYPEYGNEKLFF. The CDR3 bases are TGTGCCAGCAGTTACCCAGAATATGGTAATGAAAAACTGTTTTTT.

In its sample, this clone was seen once. This CDR3 reads CASSATAQGNTEAFF. The DNA for the CDR3 is TGTGCCAGCTCCGCTACCGCCCAGGGTAACACTGAAGCTTTCTTT. J is TRBJ1-1 and V is TRBV18; TRBD1 is a possible D gene (5 bases). Germline V gene sequence: CDR1 KGHSH, CDR2 LQKENI. The V gene lost 6 bases and the J gene lost 2 bases, with 16 bases spanning the gap. The CDR3 totals 15 residues. Full variable domain (rest looked up from reference TRBV18 and TRBJ1-1): NAGVMQNPRHLVRRRGQEARLRCSPMKGHSHVYWYRQLPEEGLKFMVYLQKENIIDESGMPKERFSAEFPKEGPSILRIQQVVRGDSAAYFCASSATAQGNTEAFFGQGTRLTVV.

V and J are TRBV6-5 and TRBJ1-5; D gene ambiguous. The CDR3 is 12 amino acids. Looked up from germline, CDR1 is MNHEY and CDR2 is SVGAGI. The V end was cut by 7 bases, the J end by 6 bases, with 10 bases between. The CDR3 protein is CASTGSVQPQHF. The CDR3 DNA is TGTGCCAGCACGGGGTCTGTTCAGCCCCAGCATTTT.

This chain uses TRBV19 with TRBJ2-3; TRBD1 agrees at 9 bases. The CDR3 extends over 16 amino acids. V lost 5 bases, J lost 4 bases, and 10 bases stayed unmatched. The germline V gene encodes CDR1 LNHDA and CDR2 SQIVND (reference sequence). CDR3 region: CASSAPGTGNPDTQYF. CDR3 bases: TGTGCCAGTAGTGCCCCCGGGACAGGGAATCCAGATACGCAGTATTTT. Full variable domain (missing parts from reference TRBV19 and TRBJ2-3): DGGITQSPKYLFRKEGQNVTLSCEQNLNHDAMYWYRQDPGQGLRLIYYSQIVNDFQKGDIAEGYSVSREKKESFPLTVTSAQKNPTAFYLCASSAPGTGNPDTQYFGPGTRLTVL.

The chain recombines TRBV11-3 with TRBJ1-1, with D unclear. In germline, CDR1 is SGHNT, CDR2 YENEEA. Trimming shortened V by 6 bases and J by 6 bases, and 14 bases separated the two germline ends. CDR3 length: 13 amino acids. The CDR3 is CASSYTAPPEAFF. CDR3 bases: TGTGCCAGCAGTTACACAGCCCCACCTGAAGCTTTCTTT. The whole variable domain, remainder taken from reference TRBV11-3 and TRBJ1-1, is EAGVVQSPRYKIIEKKQPVAFWCNPISGHNTLYWYLQNLGQGPELLIRYENEEAVDDSQLPKDRFSAERLKGVDSTLKIQPAELGDSAVYLCASSYTAPPEAFFGQGTRLTVV.

This chain connects TRBV7-2 to TRBJ1-6; the match to TRBD1 covers 10 bases. There are 15 residues in the CDR3. V lost 1 base to trimming and J lost 10 bases; unmatched junction nucleotides: 4. CDR1 is SGHTA, CDR2 FQGNSA, per germline. The CDR3 protein is CASSLVGGQGSPLHF. In DNA form, the CDR3 reads TGTGCCAGCAGCTTAGTCGGGGGACAGGGGTCACCCCTCCACTTT.

The chain combines TRBV27 with TRBJ1-4; D remains unclear. The CDR3 consists of 13 residues. Deletions cut 0 bases from V and 8 bases from J, with 7 bases between. Looked up from germline, CDR1 is MNHEY and CDR2 is SMNVEV (reference sequence). CDR3 in DNA: TGTGCCAGCAGTTTATCCCCAGGAGAAAAACTGTTTTTT. Translation: CASSLSPGEKLFF.

This clone was counted a single time. The chain combines TRBV9 with TRBJ1-4, with TRBD1 matching over 7 bases. The V gene's germline CDR1 is SGDLS and CDR2 YYNGEE. This CDR3 comprises 15 residues. V lost 3 bases to trimming and J lost 4 bases; unmatched junction nucleotides: 6. In nucleotides, the CDR3 is TGTGCCAGCAGCGCTTCAACAGGGGTTAATGAAAAACTGTTTTTT. Encoded protein: CASSASTGVNEKLFF.